These T cell receptor beta chains were read from a single sample in a study of shared clonotypes between healthy human individuals. The assay was immunoSEQ multiplex PCR, and TCRdb's table has in-frame clones only and misses some. The sample lists under 1 million clones, 90% to 97% seen once, with 0.2% to 0.25% in the top ten. Input material: naive CD8+ T cells sorted from blood. Every receptor here comes from a man younger than 40 in good health. Each CDR3 is given with its conserved first and last residue. D genes are given only for firm matches. Size tells how often a clone was seen (once, few, many) or the class of an expanded clone, and some rows leave it out.

j_call: TRBJ2-7
clone_size: .
d_call: .
v_call: TRBV5-8
cdr3_aa: CASSLGEAVHPYEQYF
cdr3_nt: TGTGCCAGCAGCTTGGGCGAAGCGGTTCACCCCTACGAGCAGTACTTC

j_call: TRBJ2-1
clone_size: .
d_call: .
v_call: TRBV7-8
cdr3_aa: CASSLAVYSLEDEQFF
cdr3_nt: TGTGCCAGCAGCTTAGCAGTCTACTCGCTAGAGGATGAGCAGTTCTTC

j_call: TRBJ2-1
clone_size: .
d_call: .
v_call: TRBV15
cdr3_aa: CATSSDQRARQFF
cdr3_nt: TGTGCCACCAGTTCCGATCAGAGGGCTAGGCAGTTCTTC

j_call: TRBJ1-1
clone_size: .
d_call: TRBD1
v_call: TRBV6-5
cdr3_aa: CASSWTGVGTEAFF
cdr3_nt: TGTGCCAGCAGTTGGACAGGGGTAGGCACTGAAGCTTTCTTT

j_call: TRBJ1-5
clone_size: .
d_call: .
v_call: TRBV4-1
cdr3_aa: CASSEVAGVSQPQHF
cdr3_nt: TGCGCCAGCAGCGAAGTTGCGGGTGTATCTCAGCCCCAGCATTTT

j_call: TRBJ2-3
clone_size: .
d_call: TRBD1
v_call: TRBV9
cdr3_aa: CASSAWDRSTDTQYF
cdr3_nt: TGTGCCAGCAGCGCGTGGGACAGAAGCACAGATACGCAGTATTTT

j_call: TRBJ2-1
clone_size: .
d_call: .
v_call: TRBV6-1
cdr3_aa: CASSEIGGPFF
cdr3_nt: TGTGCCAGCAGTGAAATAGGAGGGCCGTTCTTC

j_call: TRBJ2-2
clone_size: once
d_call: TRBD1
v_call: TRBV7-9
cdr3_aa: CASRLTGGGTGELFF
cdr3_nt: TGTGCCAGCAGATTGACAGGGGGCGGAACCGGGGAGCTGTTTTTT

j_call: TRBJ1-5
clone_size: .
d_call: .
v_call: TRBV7-9
cdr3_aa: CASSLGGQPQHF
cdr3_nt: TGTGCCAGCAGCTTAGGAGGTCAGCCCCAGCATTTT

j_call: TRBJ2-7
clone_size: .
d_call: .
v_call: TRBV7-2
cdr3_aa: CASSQPPTLEQYF
cdr3_nt: TGTGCCAGCAGCCAGCCCCCGACCCTCGAGCAGTACTTC

j_call: TRBJ2-7
clone_size: .
d_call: TRBD1
v_call: TRBV5-1
cdr3_aa: CASSLGGQVYEQYF
cdr3_nt: TGCGCCAGCAGCTTGGGGGGACAGGTATACGAGCAGTACTTC

j_call: TRBJ2-3
clone_size: .
d_call: TRBD2
v_call: TRBV5-5
cdr3_aa: CASSWELAGGTDTQYF
cdr3_nt: TGTGCCAGCAGCTGGGAACTAGCGGGAGGCACAGATACGCAGTATTTT

j_call: TRBJ2-3
clone_size: .
d_call: TRBD2
v_call: TRBV7-8
cdr3_aa: CASSLPPGGGGTDTQYF
cdr3_nt: TGTGCCAGCAGCTTACCCCCCGGGGGAGGGGGCACAGATACGCAGTATTTT

j_call: TRBJ2-7
clone_size: once
d_call: .
v_call: TRBV19
cdr3_aa: CASSFGPSYEQYF
cdr3_nt: TGTGCCAGTAGTTTCGGCCCTTCCTACGAGCAGTACTTC

j_call: TRBJ2-7
clone_size: .
d_call: .
v_call: TRBV4-1
cdr3_aa: CASSQDSPGLSEQYF
cdr3_nt: TGCGCCAGCAGCCAAGATTCCCCAGGGTTGAGCGAGCAGTACTTC

j_call: TRBJ2-7
clone_size: .
d_call: TRBD2
v_call: TRBV7-2
cdr3_aa: CASSFTREFYEQYF
cdr3_nt: TGTGCCAGCAGCTTTACGCGGGAGTTTTACGAGCAGTACTTC

j_call: TRBJ2-3
clone_size: .
d_call: .
v_call: TRBV10-3
cdr3_aa: CAISEADTQYF
cdr3_nt: TGTGCCATCAGTGAAGCAGATACGCAGTATTTT

j_call: TRBJ2-1
clone_size: .
d_call: TRBD2
v_call: TRBV7-9
cdr3_aa: CASSAQGPGLAHNEQFF
cdr3_nt: TGTGCCAGCAGCGCCCAGGGGCCGGGACTAGCACACAATGAGCAGTTCTTC

j_call: TRBJ2-6
clone_size: .
d_call: .
v_call: TRBV9
cdr3_aa: CASSTTSVLSGANVLTF
cdr3_nt: TGTGCCAGCAGCACGACTAGTGTCCTCTCTGGGGCCAACGTCCTGACTTTC

j_call: TRBJ2-2
clone_size: .
d_call: .
v_call: TRBV10-1
cdr3_aa: CASSSQPGFENTGELFF
cdr3_nt: TGCGCCAGCAGTTCTCAGCCAGGCTTTGAGAACACCGGGGAGCTGTTTTTT

j_call: TRBJ2-2
clone_size: .
d_call: TRBD2
v_call: TRBV19
cdr3_aa: CASSGGYATGELFF
cdr3_nt: TGTGCCAGCAGCGGGGGATACGCTACCGGGGAGCTGTTTTTT

j_call: TRBJ2-1
clone_size: .
d_call: .
v_call: TRBV10-2
cdr3_aa: CASSESEGRLYNEQFF
cdr3_nt: TGCGCCAGCAGTGAGTCAGAGGGACGTTTATACAATGAGCAGTTCTTC

j_call: TRBJ1-4
clone_size: .
d_call: TRBD1
v_call: TRBV9
cdr3_aa: CASSVGDSDNEKLFF
cdr3_nt: TGTGCCAGCAGCGTAGGGGACAGTGATAATGAAAAACTGTTTTTT

j_call: TRBJ2-5
clone_size: .
d_call: TRBD1
v_call: TRBV9
cdr3_aa: CASSPRQGASGETQYF
cdr3_nt: TGTGCCAGCAGCCCCCGACAGGGGGCTAGTGGAGAGACCCAGTACTTC

j_call: TRBJ2-3
clone_size: .
d_call: .
v_call: TRBV10-1
cdr3_aa: CASSKLFTDTQYF
cdr3_nt: TGCGCCAGCAGTAAATTATTCACAGATACGCAGTATTTT

j_call: TRBJ2-7
clone_size: .
d_call: TRBD2
v_call: TRBV7-9
cdr3_aa: CASSRPASGSYEQYF
cdr3_nt: TGTGCCAGCAGCCGCCCGGCTAGCGGTTCCTACGAGCAGTACTTC

j_call: TRBJ2-4
clone_size: once
d_call: .
v_call: TRBV15
cdr3_aa: CATRGGGATKNIQYF
cdr3_nt: TGTGCCACCAGAGGAGGGGGGGCGACCAAAAACATTCAGTACTTC

j_call: TRBJ1-3
clone_size: .
d_call: .
v_call: TRBV6-5
cdr3_aa: CASSYSHSGNTIYF
cdr3_nt: TGTGCCAGCAGTTACTCTCACTCTGGAAACACCATATATTTT

j_call: TRBJ2-5
clone_size: .
d_call: TRBD2
v_call: TRBV2
cdr3_aa: CASSEIAGEVETQYF
cdr3_nt: TGTGCCAGCAGTGAGATAGCGGGAGAAGTGGAGACCCAGTACTTC

j_call: TRBJ2-7
clone_size: .
d_call: .
v_call: TRBV28
cdr3_aa: CASSLTSGGYEQYF
cdr3_nt: TGTGCCAGCAGTTTAACCTCCGGAGGGTACGAGCAGTACTTC

j_call: TRBJ1-5
clone_size: .
d_call: .
v_call: TRBV28
cdr3_aa: CASSLSGSRQPQHF
cdr3_nt: TGTGCCAGCAGTTTATCGGGGAGTCGGCAGCCCCAGCATTTT

j_call: TRBJ2-5
clone_size: .
d_call: .
v_call: TRBV11-2
cdr3_aa: CASSIRFGVETQYF
cdr3_nt: TGTGCCAGCAGCATCAGGTTCGGGGTAGAGACCCAGTACTTC

j_call: TRBJ2-7
clone_size: .
d_call: .
v_call: TRBV13
cdr3_aa: CASSLGWVRDDRLHEQYF
cdr3_nt: TGTGCCAGCAGCTTAGGCTGGGTCCGGGACGACCGTCTCCACGAGCAGTACTTC

j_call: TRBJ1-5
clone_size: .
d_call: .
v_call: TRBV28
cdr3_aa: CASSLRPLGNQPQHF
cdr3_nt: TGTGCCAGCAGTTTAAGGCCCTTAGGAAATCAGCCCCAGCATTTT

j_call: TRBJ2-2
clone_size: .
d_call: .
v_call: TRBV4-3
cdr3_aa: CASSPGLTGELFF
cdr3_nt: TGCGCCAGCAGCCCCGGGCTCACCGGGGAGCTGTTTTTT

j_call: TRBJ1-1
clone_size: .
d_call: .
v_call: TRBV27
cdr3_aa: CASSPTGTLKAFF
cdr3_nt: TGTGCCAGCAGTCCCACAGGGACCCTGAAAGCTTTCTTT

j_call: TRBJ2-7
clone_size: once
d_call: .
v_call: TRBV7-8
cdr3_aa: CASSLGLAVSYEQYF
cdr3_nt: TGTGCCAGCAGCTTAGGTCTGGCAGTCTCCTACGAGCAGTACTTC

j_call: TRBJ2-1
clone_size: once
d_call: TRBD2
v_call: TRBV7-2
cdr3_aa: CASSLRREASYNEQFF
cdr3_nt: TGTGCCAGCAGCTTAAGGCGGGAGGCCTCCTACAATGAGCAGTTCTTC

j_call: TRBJ2-2
clone_size: .
d_call: .
v_call: TRBV20-1
cdr3_aa: CSLRDTGELFF
cdr3_nt: TGCAGTCTGCGGGATACCGGGGAGCTGTTTTTT

j_call: TRBJ2-7
clone_size: once
d_call: .
v_call: TRBV5-1
cdr3_aa: CASSPLGESYEQYF
cdr3_nt: TGCGCCAGCAGCCCGCTGGGGGAATCCTACGAGCAGTACTTC

j_call: TRBJ2-1
clone_size: .
d_call: .
v_call: TRBV5-8
cdr3_aa: CASRTGTSEQFF
cdr3_nt: TGTGCCAGCAGGACCGGGACGTCTGAGCAGTTCTTC

j_call: TRBJ2-1
clone_size: .
d_call: TRBD2
v_call: TRBV29-1
cdr3_aa: CSVGTSGGYNEQFF
cdr3_nt: TGCAGCGTGGGGACTAGCGGGGGCTACAATGAGCAGTTCTTC

j_call: TRBJ2-7
clone_size: .
d_call: .
v_call: TRBV5-6
cdr3_aa: CASSFTDSGQYF
cdr3_nt: TGTGCCAGCAGCTTTACAGACTCGGGGCAGTACTTC

j_call: TRBJ2-1
clone_size: .
d_call: .
v_call: TRBV9
cdr3_aa: CASSVEGGEQFF
cdr3_nt: TGTGCCAGCAGCGTAGAGGGGGGCGAGCAGTTCTTC

j_call: TRBJ2-7
clone_size: .
d_call: .
v_call: TRBV5-5
cdr3_aa: CASSLGGLTGEQYF
cdr3_nt: TGTGCCAGCAGCTTGGGAGGGCTCACCGGGGAGCAGTACTTC

j_call: TRBJ2-3
clone_size: .
d_call: TRBD1
v_call: TRBV11-3
cdr3_aa: CASAIVGQGWDTQYF
cdr3_nt: TGTGCCAGCGCCATTGTGGGACAGGGGTGGGATACGCAGTATTTT

j_call: TRBJ2-2
clone_size: .
d_call: TRBD2
v_call: TRBV19
cdr3_aa: CASSIESASGTYTGELFF
cdr3_nt: TGTGCCAGTAGTATAGAGTCCGCTAGCGGGACATACACCGGGGAGCTGTTTTTT

j_call: TRBJ2-2
clone_size: once
d_call: TRBD2
v_call: TRBV19
cdr3_aa: CASTPLTSGRPDTGELFF
cdr3_nt: TGTGCCAGTACCCCCCTGACTAGCGGTCGGCCTGACACCGGGGAGCTGTTTTTT

j_call: TRBJ2-7
clone_size: .
d_call: TRBD2
v_call: TRBV7-9
cdr3_aa: CASSDAGTRNYEQYF
cdr3_nt: TGTGCCAGCAGCGATGCCGGGACTAGGAATTACGAGCAGTACTTC

j_call: TRBJ2-7
clone_size: .
d_call: TRBD1
v_call: TRBV7-9
cdr3_aa: CASSEIDRQGHHEQYF
cdr3_nt: TGTGCCAGCAGCGAAATAGATAGACAGGGTCATCACGAGCAGTACTTC

j_call: TRBJ2-1
clone_size: .
d_call: .
v_call: TRBV11-3
cdr3_aa: CASSPGGRLNEQFF
cdr3_nt: TGTGCCAGCAGCCCCGGGGGCAGACTAAATGAGCAGTTCTTC

j_call: TRBJ2-3
clone_size: .
d_call: .
v_call: TRBV27
cdr3_aa: CASSPIADTQYF
cdr3_nt: TGTGCCAGCAGTCCCATCGCAGATACGCAGTATTTT

j_call: TRBJ2-7
clone_size: .
d_call: TRBD2
v_call: TRBV27
cdr3_aa: CASSYASGNYEQYF
cdr3_nt: TGTGCCAGCAGTTACGCTAGCGGGAATTACGAGCAGTACTTC

j_call: TRBJ2-7
clone_size: .
d_call: TRBD1
v_call: TRBV18
cdr3_aa: CATHQGTGPSYEQYF
cdr3_nt: TGTGCCACCCATCAAGGGACAGGCCCATCCTACGAGCAGTACTTC